The source of this T cell receptor beta chain is a study of T cell changes during pregnancy in multiple sclerosis. Profiled with immunoSEQ multiplex PCR; TCRdb holds only in-frame clones, not every one. There are tens of thousands of clones in the sample; about 90% occur only once, and 0.16% lies in the top ten. J lost 2 bases, V lost 0 bases, and 2 bases had no gene match. Germline loops: CDR1 SGHTA, CDR2 FQGNSA. The CDR3 spans 15 residues. This TCR was recovered from a female donor in good health, enrolled as a control in a pregnancy study. The chain has TRBV7-2 and TRBJ2-3; TRBD1 matches 7 bases. The sample was CD4+ T cells from peripheral blood mononuclear cells, taken after pregnancy. The CDR3: CASSLAGTDTDTQYF. The CDR3 DNA sequence: TGTGCCAGCAGCTTAGCCGGGACAGACACAGATACGCAGTATTTT.